These 32 T cell receptor beta chains were all obtained from the same sample, sequenced in a study of OX40 agonist ivuxolimab in advanced cancers. Some clones are missing from TCRdb's copy, which holds only in-frame ones; the method was immunoSEQ multiplex PCR. Among 25,000 to 30,000 clones listed, 83% were seen once. Sample: CD4+ or CD8+ T cells sorted from blood, taken in a trial of the OX40 agonist ivuxolimab. The origin of the receptors is an adult with an advanced solid tumor such as melanoma, head and neck, liver or kidney cancer.

CDR3 bases: TGTGCCAGCGGGGGACAGCTTGAAGCTTTCTTT. Translated: CASGGQLEAFF. J is TRBJ1-1 and V is TRBV6-6; 7 bases fit TRBD1. The V segment lost 8 bases and the J segment 7 bases; nucleotides outside the gene matches: 4. CDR1 and CDR2 from the germline V gene are MNHNY and SVGAGI (reference sequence). CDR3 length equals 11 residues.

The chain has TRBV7-6 and TRBJ1-2; D is perhaps TRBD1 (5 bases). This CDR3 is built from 13 residues. Germline V gene data show CDR1 as SGHVS and CDR2 as FNYEAQ. With 5 bases removed from V and 2 bases from J, the gap between germline ends came to 9 bases. CDR3 nucleotides: TGTGCCAGCAGCACCCGGGACAACTATGGCTACACCTTC. It is translated as CASSTRDNYGYTF. Drawing the rest from reference TRBV7-6 and TRBJ1-2, the complete variable domain is GAGVSQSPRYKVTKRGQDVALRCDPISGHVSLYWYRQALGQGPEFLTYFNYEAQQDKSGLPNDRFSAERPEGSISTLTIQRTEQRDSAMYRCASSTRDNYGYTFGSGTRLTVV.

The chain carries TRBV19 and TRBJ1-1; D might be TRBD1 (5 bases). Per germline, CDR1 LNHDA and CDR2 SQIVND (reference sequence). The CDR3 consists of 12 residues. V was shortened by 3 bases and J by 6 bases, with 8 bases between the two germline ends. Here the CDR3 reads CASSMLGAEAFF. The CDR3, as DNA: TGTGCCAGTAGTATGCTGGGGGCTGAAGCTTTCTTT.

The chain recombines TRBV6-5 with TRBJ2-7, with TRBD2 identical over 10 bases. The CDR3 is 15 residues long. After removal of 4 bases from V and 0 bases from J, the junction contained 3 bases not matched to a gene. Germline CDR1 MNHEY, CDR2 SVGAGI. CDR3 nucleotides: TGTGCCAGCAGTTCGGCTAGCGGGGGCTCCTACGAGCAGTACTTC. Amino acids: CASSSASGGSYEQYF.

CDR3: CASSVGSNEKLFF. The CDR3, as DNA: TGTGCCAGCAGCGTAGGGTCAAATGAAAAACTGTTTTTT. The rearrangement uses TRBV6-5 and TRBJ1-4; D ambiguous. Trimming cost V 6 bases and J 5 bases, with 10 bases left between them. This CDR3 spans 13 amino acids. Per the germline V gene, CDR1 is MNHEY and CDR2 is SVGAGI.

V gene TRBV6-5 combines with J gene TRBJ1-2; D is possibly TRBD1 (6 bases). The CDR3 loop spans 14 amino acids. The germline V gene has CDR1 MNHEY and CDR2 SVGAGI. Trimming took 4 bases from V and 6 from J, leaving 15 bases between them. CDR3 sequence (DNA): TGTGCCAGCAGTTTCACAGGGTTCCGCGATGGCTACACCTTC. Protein sequence: CASSFTGFRDGYTF.

The V call is TRBV9, the J call TRBJ2-7, with TRBD1 matching 8 bases. Looked up from germline, CDR1 is SGDLS and CDR2 is YYNGEE. V was clipped by 3 bases and J by 2 bases; unmatched bases: 4. CDR3 size: 14 residues. The CDR3 loop is CASSARTGTYEQYF. The DNA for the CDR3 is TGTGCCAGCAGCGCCAGGACAGGGACCTACGAGCAGTACTTC.

The chain is built from TRBV27 and TRBJ2-2, with 12 bases lining up with TRBD1. The CDR3 runs to 17 residues. Trimming took 1 base from V and 5 from J; bases not matched to a gene: 5. The germline V gene encodes CDR1 MNHEY and CDR2 SMNVEV (reference sequence). The CDR3 loop is CASSLFPGQGATGELFF. CDR3 DNA sequence: TGTGCCAGCAGTTTATTCCCGGGACAGGGGGCGACCGGGGAGCTGTTTTTT.

The V and J genes are TRBV5-6 and TRBJ2-5, with unresolved D. Trimming pared 4 bases from V and 5 bases from J, leaving 12 bases between. Germline lookup yields CDR1 SGHDT and CDR2 YYEEEE. The CDR3 length is 13 residues. CDR3 protein: CASSPPNLETQYF. The CDR3 DNA follows: TGTGCCAGCAGCCCCCCTAACCTCGAGACCCAGTACTTC.

The rearrangement uses TRBV19 and TRBJ2-3; possibly TRBD2 for D (5 bases). Per germline, CDR1 LNHDA and CDR2 SQIVND (reference sequence). Trimming stripped 3 bases from V and 0 bases from J, with 7 bases between. The CDR3 consists of 14 residues. The CDR3 DNA is TGTGCCAGTAGTATTCGGGGAAGCACAGATACGCAGTATTTT. Amino acid sequence: CASSIRGSTDTQYF. The complete variable domain, with remaining parts taken from reference TRBV19 and TRBJ2-3, reads DGGITQSPKYLFRKEGQNVTLSCEQNLNHDAMYWYRQDPGQGLRLIYYSQIVNDFQKGDIAEGYSVSREKKESFPLTVTSAQKNPTAFYLCASSIRGSTDTQYFGPGTRLTVL.

The chain employs TRBV10-3 and TRBJ1-2; the match to TRBD1 covers 7 bases. The CDR3 has 16 amino acids. Germline lookup yields CDR1 ENHRY and CDR2 SYGVKD. The J segment lost 4 bases and the V segment lost 4 bases, leaving 12 bases of the junction unmatched. CDR3 bases: TGTGCCATCAGTGCGGAGGGGGCAGAGAGGTTCTATGGCTACACCTTC. Translating it yields CAISAEGAERFYGYTF.

The CDR3 sequence: CASSPTGPWGEQYF. The CDR3 DNA sequence: TGTGCCAGCAGCCCGACAGGGCCCTGGGGCGAGCAGTACTTC. The rearrangement joins TRBV27 to TRBJ2-7; 7 bases align to TRBD1. Germline V gene lookup returns CDR1 MNHEY and CDR2 SMNVEV (reference sequence). The CDR3 sequence is 14 residues long. The J segment lost 6 bases and the V segment lost 6 bases, leaving 11 bases of the junction unmatched.

V and J are TRBV5-1 and TRBJ2-7, with D hard to call. The germline V and J ends were trimmed by 1 base and 2 bases, with 10 bases remaining between them. This CDR3 region has 14 residues. The germline V gene has CDR1 SGHRS and CDR2 YFSETQ. As DNA, the CDR3 is TGCGCCAGCAGCTTGACCCAAGCTACCTACGAGCAGTACTTC. Residues: CASSLTQATYEQYF.

This rearrangement joins TRBV6-5 to TRBJ2-7, with 7 bases lining up with TRBD1. V lost 1 base and J lost 3; bases outside the gene matches: 3. CDR3 size: 14 residues. Per the germline V gene, CDR1 is MNHEY and CDR2 is SVGAGI. CDR3 loop: CASSYWAGGYEQYF. The CDR3 coding sequence is TGTGCCAGCAGTTACTGGGCAGGGGGCTACGAGCAGTACTTC.

The chain has TRBV7-9 and TRBJ2-7; D is undetermined. The V and J ends lost 4 bases and 2 bases respectively, with 9 bases between them. Germline V gene sequence: CDR1 SEHNR, CDR2 FQNEAQ (reference sequence). The CDR3 length is 13 residues. CDR3 in amino acids: CASSSDAAYEQYF. For the CDR3, the DNA is TGTGCCAGCAGCTCCGACGCCGCCTACGAGCAGTACTTC.

This chain joins TRBV2 and TRBJ2-7; D perhaps matches TRBD2 (5 bases). Trimming left V 4 bases short and J 7 bases short, with 20 bases between. Looked up from germline, CDR1 is SNHLY and CDR2 is FYNNEI. The CDR3 length is 15 residues. In DNA, the CDR3 is TGTGCCAGCAGTGTTTCGGACGGAGGCTTTGAAGAGCAGTACTTC. Encoded protein: CASSVSDGGFEEQYF.

As to this clone: A read error may produce the germline difference seen at one junction end. The chain links TRBV6-5 to TRBJ1-2; TRBD1 is a possible D gene (5 bases). This CDR3 region has 14 residues. The germline gives CDR1 MNHEY, CDR2 SVGAGI. Here the CDR3 DNA reads TGTGCCAGCAGCTACTCGCGGGGGAACTATGGCTACACCTTC. Translating it yields CASSYSRGNYGYTF.

The chain is built from TRBV5-1 and TRBJ2-5; no reliable D call. Germline V lookup: CDR1 SGHRS, CDR2 YFSETQ. Trimming left V 2 bases short and J 7 bases short, with 6 bases between. This CDR3 is 11 amino acids long. The CDR3: CASSFSGTQYF. The DNA for the CDR3 is TGCGCCAGCAGCTTTAGTGGGACCCAGTACTTC.

The rearrangement links TRBV7-9 to TRBJ2-7; 11 nucleotides match TRBD1. This CDR3 region has 16 residues. CDR1 is SEHNR and CDR2 is FQNEAQ in the germline V gene (reference sequence). V shed 5 bases, J shed 6 bases, and the junction held 12 bases outside the gene matches. The CDR3 spells CASSAITPGQGGEQYF. The CDR3 bases are TGTGCCAGCAGCGCAATAACTCCGGGACAGGGGGGCGAGCAGTACTTC.

This chain links TRBV7-9 with TRBJ1-1; perhaps TRBD1 as D (5 bases). The ends were cut back, 5 bases at V and 5 bases at J, with 15 bases in the middle. Looked up from germline, CDR1 is SEHNR and CDR2 is FQNEAQ (reference sequence). The CDR3 spans 14 residues. CDR3 sequence (DNA): TGTGCCAGCAGCCCAGACCTGGAGGGGACTGAAGCTTTCTTT. Amino acid sequence: CASSPDLEGTEAFF.

The chain has TRBV29-1 and TRBJ2-7; 10 positions match TRBD1. V lost 0 bases to trimming and J lost 2 bases; unmatched junction nucleotides: 4. Germline CDR1 is SQVTM and CDR2 is ANQGSEA. This CDR3 has 15 amino acids. In nucleotides, the CDR3 is TGCAGCGTTGAAGATTTAGGACAGGGGGCCTACGAGCAGTACTTC. The encoded protein is CSVEDLGQGAYEQYF.

The genes are TRBV7-9 and TRBJ2-7, with TRBD2 matching 8 bases. The V segment lost 1 base and the J segment 2 bases; nucleotides outside the gene matches: 4. Germline lookup yields CDR1 SEHNR and CDR2 FQNEAQ (reference sequence). CDR3 length: 15 amino acids. CDR3 sequence reads: CASSLGGTRAYEQYF. CDR3 nucleotide sequence: TGTGCCAGCAGCTTAGGAGGGACTAGGGCCTACGAGCAGTACTTC.

The CDR3 DNA follows: TGTGCCAGTAGTATCTATCTCGGAGAGTTTATCGAGCAGTACTTC. Its protein is CASSIYLGEFIEQYF. The chain has TRBV19 and TRBJ2-7; no reliable D call. CDR3 length: 15 amino acids. Trimming took 3 bases from V and 6 from J, leaving 18 bases between them. CDR1 and CDR2 (germline): LNHDA, SQIVND (reference sequence).

This clone appeared a single time. This sequence joins TRBV29-1 and TRBJ2-3; 10 nucleotides align to TRBD2. V lost 4 bases, J lost 4 bases, and 5 bases stayed unmatched. CDR3 length equals 14 residues. CDR1 and CDR2 (germline): SQVTM, ANQGSEA. CDR3 sequence reads: CSVGASGGADTQYF. DNA of the CDR3: TGCAGCGTTGGGGCTAGCGGGGGCGCAGATACGCAGTATTTT.

The chain carries TRBV2 and TRBJ1-2, with D possibly TRBD1 on 5 matching bases. V was trimmed by 8 bases and J by 1 base, leaving 14 bases between them. The germline V gene has CDR1 SNHLY and CDR2 FYNNEI. The CDR3 is made up of 14 amino acids. Here the CDR3 reads CASYTAGFNYGYTF. The CDR3 DNA sequence: TGTGCCAGCTACACAGCAGGGTTTAACTATGGCTACACCTTC.

The chain employs TRBV11-2 and TRBJ1-3; tentative D call: TRBD1 (5 bases). Germline CDR1 SGHAT, CDR2 FQNNGV. The CDR3 is made up of 17 amino acids. V was cut by 6 bases and J by 4 bases, with 22 bases left in between. CDR3 amino acids: CASRGEGSPIFGNTIYF. The DNA for the CDR3 is TGTGCCAGCAGGGGGGAGGGGAGCCCGATTTTCGGAAACACCATATATTTT.

V usage is TRBV19 and J usage is TRBJ2-7; D possibly corresponds to TRBD2 (6 bases). The CDR3 sequence is 15 residues long. The germline V gene has CDR1 LNHDA and CDR2 SQIVND (reference sequence). Trimming left V 3 bases short and J 3 bases short, with 15 bases between. The CDR3 coding sequence is TGTGCCAGTAGTATTGGGAGCCTCGGGGGCTACGAGCAGTACTTC. It is translated as CASSIGSLGGYEQYF.

The J gene is TRBJ1-4, the V gene TRBV7-9; D gene ambiguous. Germline-derived CDR1 and CDR2 are SEHNR and FQNEAQ (reference sequence). V dropped 5 bases and J dropped 3 bases, with 16 bases sitting between them. CDR3 size: 16 residues. CDR3 loop: CASSPRTPDANEKLFF. The CDR3 DNA sequence: TGTGCCAGCAGCCCTCGAACCCCGGATGCTAATGAAAAACTGTTTTTT.

The chain recombines TRBV27 with TRBJ1-1; 12 nucleotides align to TRBD1. Germline loops: CDR1 MNHEY, CDR2 SMNVEV (reference sequence). V was pared by 6 bases and J by 3 bases, with 5 bases of the junction left unmatched. The CDR3 consists of 15 residues. In nucleotides, the CDR3 is TGTGCCAGCAGCACGGGGACAGGGGGCCACACTGAAGCTTTCTTT. Translating it yields CASSTGTGGHTEAFF.

V is TRBV4-1 and J is TRBJ1-6; a weak D match, TRBD1 (5 bases). Trimming took off 4 bases at V and 9 bases at J, with 22 bases between the two ends. In germline, CDR1 is MGHRA, CDR2 YSYEKL. The CDR3 is made up of 17 amino acids. CDR3 protein: CASSPGPRTAMGSPLHF. CDR3 in DNA: TGCGCCAGCAGCCCGGGACCGCGGACGGCTATGGGTTCACCCCTCCACTTT.

This clone was seen a few times. The chain joins TRBV2 to TRBJ1-2, with D maybe TRBD1 (5 bases). With 7 bases removed from V and 1 base from J, the gap between germline ends came to 16 bases. The germline V gene has CDR1 SNHLY and CDR2 FYNNEI. CDR3 size: 15 residues. The CDR3 DNA follows: TGTGCCAGCATGGGCAGGGAAAAACTTAACTATGGCTACACCTTC. This translates into CASMGREKLNYGYTF.

The chain couples TRBV19 to TRBJ1-2; weak D call: TRBD1 (6 bases). The V and J ends lost 10 bases and 5 bases respectively, with 20 bases between them. Germline lookup yields CDR1 LNHDA and CDR2 SQIVND (reference sequence). The CDR3 is 14 amino acids. The CDR3 DNA is TGTGCCATCAAGGACAGACTGGACGTTTATGGCTACACCTTC. It yields the protein CAIKDRLDVYGYTF. Looking up the rest from reference TRBV19 and TRBJ1-2 gives the full variable domain: DGGITQSPKYLFRKEGQNVTLSCEQNLNHDAMYWYRQDPGQGLRLIYYSQIVNDFQKGDIAEGYSVSREKKESFPLTVTSAQKNPTAFYLCAIKDRLDVYGYTFGSGTRLTVV.